This T cell receptor (beta chain) derives from a study of cytomegalovirus exposure and HLA in healthy donors (dated by TCRdb to about 2017). Some background on the complete study: An earlier analysis of around 600 of the donors reported 250 to 350 Gb of sequence data and some 120 million unique TCR beta sequences from 190 million or so T cells. An early release covering approximately 600 HLA-typed donors comprised 250 to 350 gigabases of sequencing data and tens of millions of unique TCR sequences. Of the approximately 370 genotyped donors, approximately 81% were placed in the genetic ancestry cluster associated with self-reported Caucasian donors. The study aimed to test whether signatures of past pathogen exposure could be identified by cataloging public T cell receptors. The study profiled the T cell repertoires of 666 subjects by immunosequencing and related them to cytomegalovirus serostatus. A separate validation cohort of approximately 130 different subjects was used in addition to the approximately 640-subject first cohort. To predict cytomegalovirus infection status, the study combined high-throughput TCR immunosequencing, statistical association of individual TCRs with disease status, and machine learning. A later analysis re-analyzed previously published TCR beta repertoires from 666 donors and added high-resolution HLA genotyping to study TCR occurrence patterns. Rather than drawing on any new phenotypic data, the later analysis identified candidate immune exposures from TCR beta sequences and the way those sequences occurred across donors. An earlier analysis of fewer than 750 of the donors used high-throughput TCR beta sequencing to judge whether each TCR beta V gene segment behaved as functional or pseudogenic. Alongside the repertoire data, information on donor age, sex, ethnicity and CMV serostatus was compiled. A later genetic analysis used genome-wide SNP genotypes for about three fifths of the 666 donors, treating that subset as a discovery cohort. All discovery cohort repertoires had been generated using a single sequencing platform. HLA typing included class I and class II loci at four-digit resolution. The number of typed donors differed by locus: about 620-640 for A, B, C, DRB1 and DQB1; 500 to 550 for DQA1; around 580 for DPA1; and roughly 490 for DPB1. About five DR-DQ haplotypes were treated as single units for association and clustering because of strong linkage in the cohort. Among some 410 genotyped donors of the cohort, an average of roughly 240,000 unique TCR beta nucleotide sequences were sequenced per donor, around a sixth of them non-productive. The investigation overall reported the following: An earlier analysis of around 500 of the donors showed that most TCR beta V segments appeared in productive rearrangements either about 87% or about 30% of the time, which broadly matched IMGT annotations. In a later analysis, most CMV-associated TCR beta chains were found to appear HLA-restricted, with HLA associations seemingly driven largely by CMV exposure. A further reported finding was that TCR beta sequences accurately predicted the HLA-A and HLA-B alleles for most subjects in the first cohort. In a later analysis, several top co-occurrence clusters were reported to appear linked to parvovirus B19, influenza, CMV and Epstein-Barr virus. A cluster of highly shared sequence variants was judged likely to be a technical artifact of the sequencing pipeline. This cohort had only TCR beta chains sequenced, and the lack of alpha or paired-chain data limited which features could be detected. In vitro tests confirmed that three of the cytomegalovirus-associated TCR beta chains recognize cytomegalovirus antigens. Cytomegalovirus status was reported to be diagnosed by the classifier with high specificity and sensitivity in both the original and validation cohorts. When HLA alleles, especially DR and DQ, strongly co-occurred, attributing TCR associations to individual alleles was difficult. Linkage disequilibrium might explain the correlated functional status among segregating V segments, but an unknown experimental factor could not be excluded. Some IMGT-functional V segments, including TRBV6-2 and TRBV6-3, could not be told apart with the 87-base-pair reads, so those segments were excluded. In a later analysis, HLA-associated TCR beta chains were found to be more clonally expanded and to have lower generation probabilities than equally common non-associated chains. Because some donors lacked HLA typing at each locus, the association tests relied only on the typed subset. CMV serostatus was the only immune exposure information available for the cohort. A later genetic analysis associated a missense DCLRE1C variant with V-gene and J-gene trimming of TCR beta chains, and an independent cohort replicated the association. Because counts were too low, seventeen rarely observed V segments, including chromosome 9 orphons, were left out of the earlier analysis of some 640 of the donors. Most TCR sequences were observed very rarely across donors, whereas some public TCRs were present in many individuals. The study listed approximately 160 TCR beta chains as associated with cytomegalovirus. In a later analysis, around 15,000 TCR beta sequences were associated with specific HLA alleles at a false discovery rate of 0.05. Presence/absence analyses assumed roughly uniform sequencing depth across donors, an assumption that may not hold. Compared with the approximately 710-donor mean, donors in an Asian-associated ancestry cluster had fewer N-insertions in productive TCRs, according to a later genetic analysis. The authors suggested that the approach could potentially be extended to other disease states and immunological phenotypes. According to a later analysis, TCR association rates differed among HLA loci, with DRB1 alleles showing the most associated TCRs and HLA-C alleles showing the fewest.

The CDR3 spans 15 residues, from the cysteine through the phenylalanine. CDR3 DNA only is kept here, 45 bases in frame from base 1. Per the germline V gene, MGHRA is the CDR1 and YSYEKL is the CDR2. The junction shows trimming of 0 bases on V and 3 bases on J, and the gene matches do not reach 4 bases of it. With respect to this clone: What this receptor recognizes is not known. No much larger clone is present one base from it, and per-base qualities are unavailable.

In total, roughly 670 healthy bone marrow donors made up the cohort. Cohort members were all nominally healthy when sampled, although unrecorded immune exposures were likely present. The donor was CMV seronegative and was included in the group of several hundred seronegative cohort members. A peripheral blood sample was provided by each donor, and peripheral blood mononuclear cells were used for TCR beta sequencing. Genomic DNA extraction from the blood cell samples was performed with the Qiagen DNeasy Blood Extraction Kit. The library relied on the immunoSEQ multiplex PCR assay. For the multiplex PCR, a mixture combining 60 forward primers for TCR Vbeta segments and 13 reverse primers for TCR Jbeta segments was used. The CDR3 region of rearranged TCR beta genes was amplified from genomic DNA by a multiplex PCR assay. Amplified TCR beta libraries were sequenced as 87-base-pair reads on the Illumina HiSeq System. In the original analysis: A later analysis counted about 80 million unique TCR beta chains across the 640 or so repertoires, and about 10 million of these chains were shared by at least two donors. Raw reads were error-corrected and collapsed into unique sequences by a nearest-neighbor algorithm in which closely related sequences were merged to remove PCR and sequencing errors. CDR3 sequences were aligned to IMGT reference sequences to assign V, D and J gene segments. For a sequence to be retained, a match of at least six nucleotides to both a V gene segment and a J gene segment was required. Rearrangements were called productive when the CDR3 lacked stop codons and stayed in frame with V and J; all others were non-productive. Following IMGT convention, CDR3 was defined as the stretch from the second conserved V-encoded cysteine up to the conserved J-encoded phenylalanine. Sequences without an unambiguous match to a single V gene segment were excluded from the earlier analysis of almost 600 of the donors. An earlier analysis of just under 600 of the donors called V segments functional above 56.7% productive rearrangements and segregating when the between-donor standard deviation exceeded 5%. A statistical classification framework was built for diagnosing cytomegalovirus status from the catalog of TCR beta chain sequences. In a later analysis, V and J genes were assigned by comparing TCR nucleotide sequences against IMGT/GENE-DB human TR gene sequences. In a later analysis, CDR3 sequences and most-parsimonious VDJ recombination scenarios were assigned using the TCRdist pipeline. In a later analysis, each TCR beta chain was defined by its CDR3 amino acid sequence together with its V-gene family, and reads without a unique V-gene family were excluded. As a way to deal with suspected cross-contamination and a sequencing artifact, a later analysis dropped under 600 nucleotide sequences that were highly shared and had low generation probability. In a later analysis, a clonal expansion index was calculated for each public chain from normalized within-repertoire ranks of inferred template counts. In a later analysis, generation probabilities were computed with a VDJ recombination model fitted to out-of-frame rearrangements, and the resulting probabilities were checked against IGoR. Hypergeometric tests were used in a later analysis to score TCR-TCR, TCR-HLA and TCR-CMV co-occurrence, with a repertoire-size bias correction applied to the TCR pairs. A later analysis estimated false discovery rates by permuting HLA or CMV assignments 20 times. In a later analysis, co-occurring TCRs were grouped using DBSCAN, with TCRdist sequence similarity added in when clustering inside HLA-allele-positive subsets. Repertoires with fewer than 30,000 or more than 120,000 public chains, plus five repertoires with anomalous nucleotide sharing, were excluded from co-occurrence clustering. In its TCRdb copy, this immuneACCESS table keeps in-frame sequences only and misses some clones. Where compared with another copy, unresolved V genes explain less than half of these, and the others have no known cause. V and J calls and clone size come straight from that table; D and trimming were deduced from the DNA. A total of some 130,000 clones appear in this sample, around 75% of them only once. 2.5% to 3.5% of the sample is held by the ten biggest clonotypes.

The chain employs TRBV4-1 and TRBJ2-7; 8 middle bases align to TRBD2. Sequencing was done on a sample of PBMCs. This clonotype was obtained from a female donor in good health and CMV-seronegative. Read as DNA, the sequence is TGCGCCAGCAGCCAAGATCCGGGGGGGAACTACGAGCAGTACTTC. This yields the protein CASSQDPGGNYEQYF.